This TCR beta chain was recorded in a study of control samples from healthy donors and cancer patients. V was shortened by 4 bases and J by 5 bases, with 14 bases between the two germline ends. Germline V gene data show CDR1 as MNHEY and CDR2 as SMNVEV (reference sequence). The CDR3 sequence is 15 residues long. TCRdb's table, derived via immunoSEQ multiplex PCR, lists solely in-frame clones and lacks some. The sample includes over 150,000 clones, approximately 93% of them seen just once. V and J are TRBV27 and TRBJ1-4, with no clear D. The source material was blood. The clonotype originates from a middle-aged man in good health. The CDR3 loop reads CASSSLGSANEKLFF. CDR3 DNA sequence: TGTGCCAGCAGTTCCCTCGGGAGCGCCAATGAAAAACTGTTTTTT.